Reported below is one T cell receptor beta chain. Its antigen is currently unknown. The data derive from a study of T cells in localized non-small cell lung cancer. General study results and limits: Only one tumor region went through sequencing, so heterogeneity may still be there. Uninvolved nearby lung showed the greatest T cell clonality, exceeding that found in tumor. Longer overall survival was seen with higher T cell density measured in blood. Median detection of top 100 tumor clones in adjacent lung was under 75 clones.

Repertoires were generated with immunoSEQ multiplex PCR, while TCRdb's copy carries only in-frame clones and drops some. This sample has 50,000 to 75,000 clones; about 89% occur once, and the top ten carry roughly 21%. V was shortened by 3 bases and J by 9 bases, with 10 bases between the two germline ends. The CDR3 sequence is 13 residues long. Looked up from germline, CDR1 is SGDLS and CDR2 is YYNGEE. The chain links TRBV9 to TRBJ1-6; D not resolved. The specimen comprised peripheral blood, sampled before any cancer treatment. The receptor was isolated from a man aged 35 to 70 with stage I lung adenocarcinoma. The CDR3 is CASSGMLGSPLHF. CDR3 bases: TGTGCCAGCAGCGGGATGTTGGGTTCACCCCTCCACTTT. The variable domain in full, with the rest retrieved from reference TRBV9 and TRBJ1-6, is DSGVTQTPKHLITATGQRVTLRCSPRSGDLSVYWYQQSLDQGLQFLIQYYNGEERAKGNILERFSAQQFPDLHSELNLSSLELGDSALYFCASSGMLGSPLHFGNGTRLTVT.